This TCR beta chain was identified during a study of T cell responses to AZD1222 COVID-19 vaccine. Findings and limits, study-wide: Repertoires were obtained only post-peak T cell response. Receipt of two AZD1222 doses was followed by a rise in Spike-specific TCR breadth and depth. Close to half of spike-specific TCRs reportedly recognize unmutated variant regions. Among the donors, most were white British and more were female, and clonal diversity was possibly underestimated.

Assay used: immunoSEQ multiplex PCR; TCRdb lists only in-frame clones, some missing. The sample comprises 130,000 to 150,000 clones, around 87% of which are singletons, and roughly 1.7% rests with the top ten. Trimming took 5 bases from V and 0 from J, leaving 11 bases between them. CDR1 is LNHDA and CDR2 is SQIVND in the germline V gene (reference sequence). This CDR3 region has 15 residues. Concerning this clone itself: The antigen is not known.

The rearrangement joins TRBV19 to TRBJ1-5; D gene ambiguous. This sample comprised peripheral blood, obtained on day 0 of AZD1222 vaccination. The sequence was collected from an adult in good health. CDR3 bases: TGTGCCAGTAGTCCCGGGATCTATAGCAATCAGCCCCAGCATTTT. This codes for CASSPGIYSNQPQHF.